These 4 T cell receptor beta chains were all obtained from the same sample, sequenced in a study of T cell changes during pregnancy in multiple sclerosis. Profiled with immunoSEQ multiplex PCR; TCRdb holds only in-frame clones, not every one. The sample holds 60,000 to 85,000 clones; over 85% are singletons and the top ten take 3.7%. The material was peripheral blood, obtained after pregnancy. The receptor set was obtained from a female donor in good health, enrolled as a control in a pregnancy study.

This chain connects TRBV10-3 to TRBJ1-5, with D tentatively TRBD1 (5 bases). V lost 5 bases and J 5 bases, leaving 13 bases between the germline ends. CDR1 and CDR2 from the germline V gene are ENHRY and SYGVKD. The CDR3 has 14 amino acids. This CDR3 reads CAISIGREDQPQHF. For the CDR3, the DNA is TGTGCCATCAGTATAGGCAGGGAGGATCAGCCCCAGCATTTT.

This clone showed up just once. The chain has TRBV7-2 and TRBJ2-1, with TRBD1 matching over 9 bases. Germline V gene lookup returns CDR1 SGHTA and CDR2 FQGNSA. The CDR3 runs to 16 residues. Trimming removed 5 bases from V and 3 bases from J; junction bases left unmatched: 8. In DNA, the CDR3 is TGTGCCAGCAGCCGGACAGGGGTAGGCAACTACAATGAGCAGTTCTTC. The encoded protein is CASSRTGVGNYNEQFF.

This rearrangement joins TRBV7-9 to TRBJ1-1; TRBD1 matches at 10 bases. There are 16 residues in the CDR3. Losses at the gene ends were 5 bases for V and 7 bases for J; bases not matched to a gene: 13. The germline CDR1 and CDR2 sequences are SEHNR and FQNEAQ (reference sequence). As DNA, the CDR3 is TGTGCCAGCAGCGTCACGGGTGGAGGACAGGGGGATGAAGCTTTCTTT. It encodes CASSVTGGGQGDEAFF.

The chain uses TRBV9 and TRBJ1-1; D unclear. V was shortened by 4 bases and J by 0 bases, with 7 bases between the two germline ends. The CDR3 loop spans 13 amino acids. From germline, CDR1 is SGDLS and CDR2 YYNGEE. CDR3 DNA sequence: TGTGCCAGCAGCCCGCAGTTGAACACTGAAGCTTTCTTT. This gives the protein CASSPQLNTEAFF.